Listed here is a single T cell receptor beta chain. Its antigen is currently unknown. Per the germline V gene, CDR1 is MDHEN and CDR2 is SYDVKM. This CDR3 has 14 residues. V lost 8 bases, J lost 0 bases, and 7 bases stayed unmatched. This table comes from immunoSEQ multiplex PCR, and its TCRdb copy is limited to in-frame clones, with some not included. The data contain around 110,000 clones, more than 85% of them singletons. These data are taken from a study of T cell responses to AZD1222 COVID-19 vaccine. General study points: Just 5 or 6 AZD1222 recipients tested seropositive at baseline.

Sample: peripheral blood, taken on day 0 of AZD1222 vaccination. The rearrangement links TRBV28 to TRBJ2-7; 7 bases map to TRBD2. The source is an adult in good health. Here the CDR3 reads CASVQRDLSYEQYF. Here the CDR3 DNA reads TGTGCCAGCGTCCAGCGGGACCTCTCCTACGAGCAGTACTTC.